A single sample gave rise to the 24 T cell receptor beta chains below, sequenced in a study of T cells in Graves' hyperthyroidism and ophthalmopathy. Researchers took RNA transcripts and amplified the TCR beta CDR3 regions from them. TCR CDR3 underwent first-round RT-PCR with the HTBI primer set. TCRdb analysed the multiplex PCR reads with MiXCR anew, one entry per CDR3 protein. This table has 300,000 to 400,000 distinct CDR3 sequences, about 14% appearing once. The sequenced material came from blood. The origin of the receptors is a woman in her 30s with Graves' ophthalmopathy.

This clonotype has at least ten counts. The chain couples TRBV7-2 to TRBJ2-5; no definite D call. Germline assignment: CDR1 SGHTA and CDR2 FQGNSA. CDR3 length: 17 amino acids. Trimming stripped 5 bases from V and 2 bases from J, with 21 bases between. The CDR3 reads CASSPGWSADSQETQYF. In DNA form, the CDR3 reads TGTGCCAGCAGCCCGGGTTGGTCCGCAGACTCACAAGAGACCCAGTACTTC.

The rearrangement links TRBV6-1 to TRBJ1-5; D call uncertain. This CDR3 is 16 amino acids long. The V and J ends lost 6 bases and 1 base respectively, with 16 bases between them. Germline CDR1 and CDR2: MNHNS and SASEGT. CDR3 sequence (DNA): TGTGCCAGCAGAAACGGCGCCGGGAGAAGCAATCAGCCCCAGCATTTT. Amino acid sequence: CASRNGAGRSNQPQHF.

The chain is built from TRBV6-1 and TRBJ2-2; D is possibly TRBD2 (7 bases). V was trimmed by 5 bases and J by 0 bases, leaving 16 bases between them. The length of the CDR3 is 17 residues. Per germline, CDR1 MNHNS and CDR2 SASEGT. CDR3 in amino acids: CASSPPGRGPNTGELFF. The CDR3 DNA reads as TGTGCCAGCAGTCCGCCGGGGCGGGGGCCGAACACCGGGGAGCTGTTTTTT.

This clonotype was counted at least ten times. The chain recombines TRBV24-1 with TRBJ2-6; weak D call: TRBD1 (6 bases). Germline V gives CDR1 KGHDR, CDR2 SFDVKD. Trimming took off 4 bases at V and 0 bases at J, with 9 bases between the two ends. CDR3 size: 16 residues. The CDR3 reads CATSDRTVSGANVLTF. In DNA, the CDR3 is TGTGCCACCAGTGACCGGACAGTCTCTGGGGCCAACGTCCTGACTTTC.

This clonotype showed up many times. The V gene is TRBV6-1, the J gene TRBJ2-3; TRBD2 aligns across 9 bases. The CDR3 runs to 17 residues. CDR1 MNHNS and CDR2 SASEGT come from the germline V gene. V lost 2 bases to trimming and J lost 5 bases; unmatched junction nucleotides: 11. The DNA of the CDR3 is TGTGCCAGCAGTGAATTAAGTGGCGGGGGGGCGGAAGATACGCAGTATTTT. Its translation is CASSELSGGGAEDTQYF.

A few counts support this clonotype. The rearrangement uses TRBV2 and TRBJ2-7; D not certain. The CDR3 has 14 residues. The germline V and J ends were trimmed by 3 bases and 6 bases, with 15 bases remaining between them. The germline V gene encodes CDR1 SNHLY and CDR2 FYNNEI. The CDR3 loop reads CASSDLVRWPEQYF. The CDR3 DNA follows: TGTGCCAGCAGTGATCTAGTTAGGTGGCCCGAGCAGTACTTC.

This clonotype was observed a handful of times. The V call is TRBV6-1, the J call TRBJ2-3; TRBD1 matches 12 bases. V lost 6 bases to trimming and J lost 6 bases; unmatched junction nucleotides: 7. The CDR3 has 15 residues. CDR1 is MNHNS, CDR2 SASEGT, per germline. CDR3 protein: CASSFPGTGGDTQYF. In DNA form, the CDR3 reads TGTGCCAGCAGCTTCCCCGGGACAGGGGGCGATACGCAGTATTTT.

Ten or more counts support this clonotype. The chain is built from TRBV28 and TRBJ2-4, with TRBD2 matching over 8 bases. There are 14 residues in the CDR3. Germline CDR1 reads MDHEN; CDR2 reads SYDVKM. V dropped 7 bases and J dropped 5; count of bases not matched to a gene: 7. CDR3 coding DNA: TGTGCCAGCACCCCGGGGGGGGCCGAAAACATTCAGTACTTC. It codes for CASTPGGAENIQYF.

This clonotype came up many times. The chain has TRBV20-1 and TRBJ2-1, with 7 bases fitting TRBD1. Germline CDR1 and CDR2: DFQATT and SNEGSKA (reference sequence). There are 11 residues in the CDR3. The ends lost 7 bases at V and 8 bases at J; junction bases unmatched: 5. The DNA for the CDR3 is TGCAGTGGTCCACAGGGGCATGAGCAGTTCTTC. As protein: CSGPQGHEQFF.

This clonotype was counted ten times or more. The rearrangement uses TRBV11-3 and TRBJ2-3; 9 bases match TRBD2. J gave up 4 bases and V 6 bases, and 5 bases lay outside the gene matches. CDR1 and CDR2 from the germline V gene are SGHNT and YENEEA. The CDR3 totals 14 residues. The CDR3 coding sequence is TGTGCCAGCAGACCTAGCGGGGTCTCAGATACGCAGTATTTT. Translating it yields CASRPSGVSDTQYF.

This clonotype was counted ten times or more. The chain employs TRBV5-6 and TRBJ1-1; D remains ambiguous. The length of the CDR3 is 13 residues. The V end was cut by 1 base, the J end by 4 bases, with 8 bases between. CDR1 and CDR2 (germline): SGHDT, YYEEEE. CDR3 nucleotides: TGTGCCAGCAGCTTGTATATTCTCACTGAAGCTTTCTTT. Its translation: CASSLYILTEAFF.

At least ten counts were recorded for this clonotype. The rearrangement uses TRBV15 and TRBJ2-5; D is perhaps TRBD1 (5 bases). The CDR3 loop spans 17 amino acids. V was trimmed by 9 bases and J by 3 bases, leaving 26 bases between them. Germline values: CDR1 LNHNV, CDR2 YYDKDF (reference sequence). CDR3 nucleotides: TGTGCCACTTCCCCCGGCCCCTTTAAACAGGAGAAAGAGACCCAGTACTTC. Protein: CATSPGPFKQEKETQYF.

This clonotype was seen more than once but under ten times. The chain uses TRBV27 and TRBJ2-6; tentative D call: TRBD2 (5 bases). Trimming shortened V by 5 bases and J by 2 bases, and 13 bases separated the two germline ends. The V gene's germline CDR1 is MNHEY and CDR2 SMNVEV (reference sequence). CDR3 length: 16 amino acids. The CDR3 sequence is CASSERSRTGANVLTF. The CDR3 DNA reads TGTGCCAGCAGTGAGCGGAGCCGGACTGGGGCCAACGTCCTGACTTTC.

DNA of the CDR3: TGCAGTGCCAACCTAGCGGCGGGGGCTAATGAGCAGTTCTTC. It translates to CSANLAAGANEQFF. This chain connects TRBV20-1 to TRBJ2-1; tentatively, D is TRBD2 (7 bases). The CDR3 consists of 14 residues. Trimming removed 6 bases from V and 7 bases from J, with 19 bases in between. Germline assignment: CDR1 DFQATT and CDR2 SNEGSKA (reference sequence).

This clonotype was detected once. This rearrangement joins TRBV12-5 to TRBJ2-3; D ambiguous. V lost 1 base, J lost 1 base, and 3 bases lay in between. CDR3 size: 13 residues. Germline CDR1 reads LGHNT; CDR2 reads FRNRAP. Here the CDR3 reads CASGLGGTDTQYF. In DNA, the CDR3 is TGTGCTAGTGGTTTGGGGGGCACAGATACGCAGTATTTT.

This clonotype was seen many times. The chain employs TRBV20-1 and TRBJ2-3; 10 bases are shared with TRBD2. Germline V gene sequence: CDR1 DFQATT, CDR2 SNEGSKA (reference sequence). The trim removed 6 bases at V and 6 bases at J, leaving 9 bases unmatched. The CDR3 covers 14 residues. DNA of the CDR3: TGCAGTGCATTTAGCGGGGGGCGCTCCGATACGCAGTATTTT. This translates into CSAFSGGRSDTQYF.

This clonotype was recorded many times. The chain links TRBV6-7 to TRBJ2-7; D uncertain. TRBV6-7 is identified as an open reading frame with a role that is uncertain. Trimming removed 2 bases at V and 6 bases at J, with 20 bases between. The CDR3 loop spans 16 amino acids. CDR3 loop: CASSYTPLGSFGEQYF. CDR3 in DNA: TGTGCCAGCAGTTACACCCCCCTCGGATCATTTGGCGAGCAGTACTTC.

This clonotype turned up a few times. This chain connects TRBV5-1 to TRBJ1-6, with D unresolved. In germline, CDR1 is SGHRS, CDR2 YFSETQ. The ends were cut back, 0 bases at V and 0 bases at J, with 4 bases in the middle. The CDR3 length is 15 residues. In DNA form, the CDR3 reads TGCGCCAGCAGCTTGGAATTCTCCTATAATTCACCCCTCCACTTT. Translated: CASSLEFSYNSPLHF.

The V gene is TRBV24-1, the J gene TRBJ1-5; D gene unclear. The CDR3 is 12 amino acids. Trimming took off 1 base at V and 6 bases at J, with 3 bases between the two ends. Looked up from germline, CDR1 is KGHDR and CDR2 is SFDVKD. CDR3 coding DNA: TGTGCCACCAGTGATTTCGGTCAGCCCCAGCATTTT. As protein: CATSDFGQPQHF.

This clonotype was seen many times. The CDR3 coding sequence is TGCAGTAACCGGGACAGGGGATACACTGAAGCTTTCTTT. Encoded protein: CSNRDRGYTEAFF. V and J are TRBV20-1 and TRBJ1-1; 10 bases are shared with TRBD1. Per the germline V gene, CDR1 is DFQATT and CDR2 is SNEGSKA (reference sequence). Trimming took 8 bases from V and 3 from J; bases not matched to a gene: 6. CDR3 length equals 13 residues.

This clonotype was seen many times. This chain uses TRBV13 with TRBJ1-1, with D unclear. Germline V gives CDR1 PRHDT, CDR2 FYEKMQ (reference sequence). This CDR3 has 13 amino acids. V was pared by 6 bases and J by 1 base, with 9 bases between. The CDR3 sequence: CASSIWRNTEAFF. CDR3 coding DNA: TGTGCCAGCAGTATCTGGAGGAACACTGAAGCTTTCTTT.

Turning to this clonotype: With a much larger clone just one base away, this may be a read error. The rearrangement joins TRBV11-2 to TRBJ1-2; no clear D. The germline V gene has CDR1 SGHAT and CDR2 FQNNGV. V was trimmed by 5 bases and J by 8 bases, leaving 12 bases between them. The CDR3 contains 12 residues. The CDR3 loop reads CASSRGGRGYTF. Here the CDR3 DNA reads TGTGCCAGCAGCCGTGGAGGAAGGGGCTACACCTTC.

With regard to this clonotype: A much larger clone lies one base from this, so it may be a read error. The chain combines TRBV12-3 or TRBV12-4 with TRBJ2-1, with TRBD2 matching over 12 bases. The ends lost 8 bases at V and 12 bases at J; junction bases unmatched: 11. The CDR3 spans 14 residues. CDR3 sequence: CASLTSGGPVGQFF. In DNA form, the CDR3 reads TGTGCCAGCCTGACTAGCGGGGGCCCGGTGGGGCAGTTCTTC.

This clonotype was counted between two and nine times. This sequence joins TRBV5-8 and TRBJ2-7, with TRBD1 as a possible D gene (6 bases). Germline assignment: CDR1 SGHTS and CDR2 YDEGEE. Trimming shortened V by 4 bases and J by 3 bases, and 11 bases separated the two germline ends. The CDR3 has 13 residues. CDR3 protein: CASSKNRDYEQYF. As DNA, the CDR3 is TGTGCCAGCAGCAAGAACAGGGACTACGAGCAGTACTTC.